This passage covers 21 T cell receptor beta chains from one sample sequenced in a study of early T cells in non-severe SARS-CoV-2 infection. Each CDR3 protein gets one entry after TCRdb re-called the 5' RACE reads with MiXCR. The sample lists roughly 80,000 distinct CDR3 sequences, approximately 10% seen once, with around 11% in the top ten. Sequences were derived from whole blood, sampled at baseline. The source is an adult who was a healthcare worker with PCR-confirmed SARS-CoV-2 infection or an uninfected control (not recorded which).

A few counts support this clonotype. The chain recombines TRBV19 with TRBJ1-5, with D perhaps TRBD1 (6 bases). V was trimmed by 4 bases and J by 11 bases, leaving 9 bases between them. The CDR3 covers 11 residues. Per the germline V gene, CDR1 is LNHDA and CDR2 is SQIVND (reference sequence). The CDR3 coding sequence is TGTGCCAGTAGTACAGGGACATCCCAGCATTTT. Amino acid sequence: CASSTGTSQHF.

This clonotype was observed many times. The chain combines TRBV18 with TRBJ1-2; 9 bases fit TRBD1. The germline V gene encodes CDR1 KGHSH and CDR2 LQKENI. V shed 3 bases and J 4 bases; nucleotides not matched to a gene: 9. The CDR3 extends over 16 amino acids. The DNA for the CDR3 is TGTGCCAGCTCACCGTTCAGGGACAGGGCCATCTATGGCTACACCTTC. Encoded protein: CASSPFRDRAIYGYTF.

V gene TRBV28 combines with J gene TRBJ1-6; D is unclear. V shed 5 bases and J shed 4 bases, with 15 bases lying between them. The CDR3 is 16 amino acids. The V gene's germline CDR1 is MDHEN and CDR2 SYDVKM. Written as DNA, the CDR3 is TGTGCCAGCAGTCTCGTCTGGTCGGATTATAATTCACCCCTCCACTTT. Translated: CASSLVWSDYNSPLHF.

The chain employs TRBV12-3 or TRBV12-4 and TRBJ2-7; D call uncertain. V lost 2 bases to trimming and J lost 4 bases, with 18 bases between them. The CDR3 runs to 16 residues. This CDR3 is CASSLIATLPYYEQYF. As DNA, the CDR3 is TGTGCCAGCAGTTTAATTGCGACTCTCCCGTATTACGAGCAGTACTTC.

There are a few counts of this clonotype. V usage is TRBV7-8 and J usage is TRBJ1-1, with D maybe TRBD1 (6 bases). The germline gives CDR1 SGHVS, CDR2 FQNEAQ. The V and J ends lost 5 bases and 3 bases respectively, with 10 bases between them. The CDR3 sequence is 13 residues long. The CDR3 sequence is CASSATGYTEAFF. Written as DNA, the CDR3 is TGTGCCAGCAGCGCGACAGGATACACTGAAGCTTTCTTT.

The chain has TRBV10-2 and TRBJ1-1; the D is unclear. The ends were cut back, 6 bases at V and 0 bases at J, with 17 bases in the middle. The CDR3 runs to 16 residues. CDR1 is WSHSY, CDR2 SAAADI, per germline. CDR3 bases: TGCGCCAGCAGCGAATCCTTAGGGCTAATGAACACTGAAGCTTTCTTT. As protein: CASSESLGLMNTEAFF.

This clonotype showed up just a few times. The chain carries TRBV12-3 or TRBV12-4 and TRBJ2-2; 11 bases match TRBD2. The length of the CDR3 is 18 residues. With 5 bases clipped from V and 4 bases from J, the junction kept 12 bases outside the gene matches. For the CDR3, the DNA is TGTGCCAGCAGTCTGATACCCGGGACTAGCGGAGTCACCGGGGAGCTGTTTTTT. Protein sequence: CASSLIPGTSGVTGELFF.

This clonotype was detected a few times. The rearrangement uses TRBV29-1 and TRBJ2-7; TRBD1 agrees at 9 bases. Germline V gene data show CDR1 as SQVTM and CDR2 as ANQGSEA. The junction had 8 bases not matched to a gene; V was cut back by 0 bases and J by 5 bases. The CDR3 consists of 15 residues. The CDR3 loop reads CSVEDGDRDRHEQYF. CDR3 DNA: TGCAGCGTTGAAGATGGGGACAGGGACCGCCACGAGCAGTACTTC.

This rearrangement joins TRBV9 to TRBJ2-3; TRBD1 is a possible D gene (5 bases). Germline V CDR1 and CDR2: SGDLS, YYNGEE. V lost 5 bases, J lost 3 bases, and 13 bases lay in between. This CDR3 comprises 14 residues. The CDR3 DNA sequence: TGTGCCAGCAGGAAAGGGGCTGTGACAGATACGCAGTATTTT. Translated: CASRKGAVTDTQYF.

This clonotype was detected a few times. J is TRBJ1-4 and V is TRBV4-1; D is ambiguous. V was trimmed by 1 base and J by 6 bases, leaving 9 bases between them. The CDR3 extends over 14 amino acids. Germline-derived CDR1 and CDR2 are MGHRA and YSYEKL. The CDR3 region is CASSQAATYEKLFF. CDR3 DNA sequence: TGCGCCAGCAGCCAAGCTGCTACGTATGAAAAACTGTTTTTT.

This clonotype was seen at least ten times. This chain links TRBV12-3 or TRBV12-4 with TRBJ2-5, with unresolved D. Trimming took off 3 bases at V and 2 bases at J, with 7 bases between the two ends. CDR3 length: 13 residues. CDR3 coding DNA: TGTGCCAGCAGTTTGCCCGGACAAGAGACCCAGTACTTC. It is translated as CASSLPGQETQYF.

This clonotype was found many times. CDR3 nucleotides: TGTGCCAGCAGCGCGGGACTAGCGGCGGAGACCCAGTACTTC. Its protein product is CASSAGLAAETQYF. The J gene is TRBJ2-5, the V gene TRBV11-2; 11 nucleotides match TRBD2. The CDR3 has 14 amino acids. Germline V gene lookup returns CDR1 SGHAT and CDR2 FQNNGV. Trimming at V came to 5 bases and at J to 5 bases, leaving 4 bases not matched to a gene.

This clonotype was seen only a few times. CDR3 in DNA: TGTGCCAGCAGGCCCCCCGGGGGGACTGGAAACACCATATATTTT. This translates into CASRPPGGTGNTIYF. The chain employs TRBV28 and TRBJ1-3, with D perhaps TRBD1 (5 bases). V was shortened by 6 bases and J by 2 bases, with 14 bases between the two germline ends. Germline loops: CDR1 MDHEN, CDR2 SYDVKM. The CDR3 runs 15 residues.

This sequence joins TRBV2 and TRBJ1-1; no clear D. CDR3 length equals 14 residues. CDR1 and CDR2 (germline): SNHLY, FYNNEI. V shed 5 bases and J shed 1 base, with 11 bases lying between them. The CDR3 reads CASSPGLRNTEAFF. The CDR3 DNA follows: TGTGCCAGCAGTCCAGGACTACGGAACACTGAAGCTTTCTTT.

About this clonotype: A read error may be the cause here, since a much bigger clone is one base away. This CDR3 is missing its conserved last phenylalanine or tryptophan, likely due to a read error. This chain joins TRBV20-1 and TRBJ2-7, with no clear D. The germline gives CDR1 DFQATT, CDR2 SNEGSKA (reference sequence). The CDR3 has 13 residues. Trimming stripped 0 bases from V and 5 bases from J, with 11 bases between. This CDR3 reads CSARETAVHEQYS. In nucleotides, the CDR3 is TGCAGTGCTAGAGAAACGGCAGTTCACGAGCAGTACTCC.

The table lists this clonotype with a few counts. The chain carries TRBV5-1 and TRBJ2-3; TRBD2 matches at 9 bases. V was pared by 1 base and J by 2 bases, with 5 bases of the junction left unmatched. Looked up from germline, CDR1 is SGHRS and CDR2 is YFSETQ. The CDR3 covers 16 residues. CDR3 DNA: TGCGCCAGCAGCTTGCGATCTAGCGGGGTCACAGATACGCAGTATTTT. Amino acid sequence: CASSLRSSGVTDTQYF.

This clonotype was observed a handful of times. The chain carries TRBV6-2 or TRBV6-3 and TRBJ2-7; no reliable D call. This CDR3 contains 16 residues. Germline V gene data show CDR1 as MNHEY and CDR2 as SVGEGT. Trimming took off 4 bases at V and 3 bases at J, with 19 bases between the two ends. The CDR3 region is CASSSSRLPGGYEQYF. In DNA, the CDR3 is TGTGCCAGCAGTTCCAGCAGACTCCCGGGCGGCTACGAGCAGTACTTC.

This clonotype was counted only a few times. CDR3 sequence (DNA): TGTGCCAGCAGCTTGCGACAGAACTATGGCTACACCTTC. Its protein product is CASSLRQNYGYTF. This chain joins TRBV7-8 and TRBJ1-2, with D possibly matching TRBD1 (5 bases). This CDR3 region has 13 residues. V was clipped by 3 bases and J by 2 bases, with 7 bases between them. The germline gives CDR1 SGHVS, CDR2 FQNEAQ.

This clonotype was seen a few times. The chain recombines TRBV29-1 with TRBJ2-3, with D perhaps TRBD2 (5 bases). Germline-derived CDR1 and CDR2 are SQVTM and ANQGSEA. V gave up 5 bases and J gave up 0 bases, with 21 bases separating them. The CDR3 totals 17 residues. CDR3 region: CSVKRTGVGFSTDTQYF. CDR3 bases: TGCAGCGTTAAAAGGACTGGCGTTGGATTTAGCACAGATACGCAGTATTTT.

This clonotype has just a few counts. The gene calls are TRBV5-1 and TRBJ2-5; no clear D. Germline V gene lookup returns CDR1 SGHRS and CDR2 YFSETQ. Trimming shortened V by 1 base and J by 2 bases, and 15 bases separated the two germline ends. The CDR3 contains 16 residues. DNA for the CDR3: TGCGCCAGCAGCTTGAGTTCCAGGAGCGAGCAAGAGACCCAGTACTTC. Its protein is CASSLSSRSEQETQYF.

The rearrangement links TRBV29-1 to TRBJ1-2; 8 nucleotides align to TRBD1. Looked up from germline, CDR1 is SQVTM and CDR2 is ANQGSEA. Unmatched junction bases numbered 8, after V lost 4 bases and J lost 7 bases. This CDR3 has 13 residues. The DNA of the CDR3 is TGCAGCGTTGGCCTGACAGGGGCGGTTGGCTACACCTTC. It encodes CSVGLTGAVGYTF.